This T cell receptor (beta chain) was recovered during a study of blood T cell repertoires in COVID-19. CDR1 and CDR2 from the germline V gene are MNHEY and SVGAGI. The CDR3 length is 15 residues. Trimming took 7 bases from V and 4 from J, leaving 19 bases between them. Recruitment covered 20 to 25 US areas and drew participants whose ages spanned roughly 18 to 89 years. Sequencing used immunoSEQ multiplex PCR; TCRdb keeps in-frame clones, though not all of them. The sample records around 130,000 clones, 83% being singletons. The sequence derives from a man younger than 40 who had recovered from COVID-19. Sequenced sample: PBMCs or T cells enriched from blood (not recorded which). The V gene is TRBV6-5, the J gene TRBJ1-1; no definite D call. CDR3 amino acids: CASTLGTARSTEAFF. The CDR3 nucleotides read TGTGCCAGCACCTTAGGAACGGCCCGGAGCACTGAAGCTTTCTTT.